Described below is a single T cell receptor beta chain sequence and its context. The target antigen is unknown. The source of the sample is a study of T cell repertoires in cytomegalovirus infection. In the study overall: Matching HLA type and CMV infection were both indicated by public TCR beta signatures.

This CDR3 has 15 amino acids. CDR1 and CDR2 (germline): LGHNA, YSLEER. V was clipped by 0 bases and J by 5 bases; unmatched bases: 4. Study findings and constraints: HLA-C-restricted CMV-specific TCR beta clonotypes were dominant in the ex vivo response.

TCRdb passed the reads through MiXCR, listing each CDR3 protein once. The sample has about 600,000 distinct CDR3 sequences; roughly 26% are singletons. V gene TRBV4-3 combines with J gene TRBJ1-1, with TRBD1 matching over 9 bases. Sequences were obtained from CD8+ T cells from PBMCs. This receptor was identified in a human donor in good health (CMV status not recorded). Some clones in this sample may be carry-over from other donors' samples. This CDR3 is CASSQDRGQGTEAFF. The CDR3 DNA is TGCGCCAGCAGCCAAGATCGGGGACAGGGAACTGAAGCTTTCTTT.